Sequencing of this T cell receptor beta chain was carried out in a study of CD8 T cells in ankylosing spondylitis. This clonotype was observed many times. One entry per CDR3 protein, called by TCRdb with MiXCR from the 5' RACE reads. In the table there are about 220,000 distinct CDR3 sequences, about 10% of which are singletons. The source of this sequence is a male donor with ankylosing spondylitis or in good health (not recorded which). The material sequenced was blood, either unsorted or a sorted T cell fraction (not recorded which).

The CDR3 DNA sequence: TGTGCCAGCAGTTCAATCGGGGGGCCCTCCTACAATGAGCAGTTCTTC. This sequence encodes CASSSIGGPSYNEQFF. The rearrangement uses TRBV12-3 or TRBV12-4 and TRBJ2-1; D possibly corresponds to TRBD2 (7 bases). The CDR3 has 16 residues. The V end lost 4 bases, the J end lost 0 bases, and 13 bases lay between the germline ends.